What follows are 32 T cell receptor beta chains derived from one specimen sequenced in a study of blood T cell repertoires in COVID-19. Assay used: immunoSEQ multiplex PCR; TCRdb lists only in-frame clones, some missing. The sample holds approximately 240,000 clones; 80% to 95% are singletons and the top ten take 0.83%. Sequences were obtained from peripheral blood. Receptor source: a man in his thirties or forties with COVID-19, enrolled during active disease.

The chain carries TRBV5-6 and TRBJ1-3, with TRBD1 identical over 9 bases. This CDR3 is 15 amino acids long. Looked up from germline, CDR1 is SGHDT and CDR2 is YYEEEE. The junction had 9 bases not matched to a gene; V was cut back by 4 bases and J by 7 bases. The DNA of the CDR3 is TGTGCCAGCAGCACGGGACAGGGAAGGAGGAACACCATATATTTT. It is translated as CASSTGQGRRNTIYF. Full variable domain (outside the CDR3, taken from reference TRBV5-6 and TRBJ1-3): DAGVTQSPTHLIKTRGQQVTLRCSPKSGHDTVSWYQQALGQGPQFIFQYYEEEERQRGNFPDRFSGHQFPNYSSELNVNALLLGDSALYLCASSTGQGRRNTIYFGEGSWLTVV.

The CDR3 loop reads CASSQASSGNTGELFF. The CDR3 region has the DNA TGTGCCAGCAGCCAAGCCAGTAGCGGGAACACCGGGGAGCTGTTTTTT. V and J are TRBV4-2 and TRBJ2-2, with a weak D call TRBD2 (6 bases). This CDR3 is 16 amino acids long. The germline gives CDR1 LGHNA, CDR2 YNFKEQ. Trimming removed 1 base at V and 1 base at J, with 10 bases between.

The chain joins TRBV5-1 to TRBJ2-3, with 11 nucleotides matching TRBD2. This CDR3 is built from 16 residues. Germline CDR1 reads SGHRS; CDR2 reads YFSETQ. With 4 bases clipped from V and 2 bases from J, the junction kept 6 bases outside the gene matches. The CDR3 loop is CASSTLAGGTTDTQYF. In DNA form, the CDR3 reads TGCGCCAGCAGCACCCTAGCGGGGGGTACCACAGATACGCAGTATTTT.

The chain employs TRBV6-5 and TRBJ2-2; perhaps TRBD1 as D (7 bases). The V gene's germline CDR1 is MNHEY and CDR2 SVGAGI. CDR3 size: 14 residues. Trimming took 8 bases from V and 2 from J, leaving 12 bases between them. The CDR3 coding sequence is TGTGCCAGCGGAGGGACAGAAAACACCGGGGAGCTGTTTTTT. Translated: CASGGTENTGELFF.

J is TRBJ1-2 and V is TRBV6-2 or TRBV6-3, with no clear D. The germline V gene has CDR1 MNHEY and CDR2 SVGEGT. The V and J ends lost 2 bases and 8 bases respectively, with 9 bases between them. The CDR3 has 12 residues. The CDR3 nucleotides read TGTGCCAGCAGTTACGGGGAGAGGGGCTACACCTTC. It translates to CASSYGERGYTF.

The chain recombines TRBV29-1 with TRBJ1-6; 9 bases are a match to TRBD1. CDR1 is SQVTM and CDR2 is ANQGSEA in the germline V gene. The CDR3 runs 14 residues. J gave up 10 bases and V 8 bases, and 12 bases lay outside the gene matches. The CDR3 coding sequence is TGCAGCTCGACCGGGACAGGGCTTGGGTCACCCCTCCACTTT. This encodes CSSTGTGLGSPLHF.

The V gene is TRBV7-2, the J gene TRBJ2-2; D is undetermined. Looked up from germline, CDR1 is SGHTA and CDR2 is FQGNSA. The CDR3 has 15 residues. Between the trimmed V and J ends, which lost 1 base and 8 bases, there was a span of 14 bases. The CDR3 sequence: CASSLDGGWIGELFF. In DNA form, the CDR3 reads TGTGCCAGCAGCTTAGATGGCGGTTGGATTGGGGAGCTGTTTTTT.

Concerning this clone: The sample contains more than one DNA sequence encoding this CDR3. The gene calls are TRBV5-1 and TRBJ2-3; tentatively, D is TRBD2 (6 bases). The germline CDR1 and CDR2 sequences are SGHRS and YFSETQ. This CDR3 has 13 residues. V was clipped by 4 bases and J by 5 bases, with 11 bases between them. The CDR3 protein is CASSDLGGDTQYF. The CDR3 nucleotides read TGCGCCAGCAGCGATCTCGGGGGAGATACGCAGTATTTT.

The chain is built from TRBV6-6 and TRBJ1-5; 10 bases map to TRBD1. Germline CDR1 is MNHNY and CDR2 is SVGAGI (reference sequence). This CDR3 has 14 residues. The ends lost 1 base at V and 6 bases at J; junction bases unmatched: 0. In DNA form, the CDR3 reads TGTGCCAGCAGTTACTGGACAGGGGGTCAGCCCCAGCATTTT. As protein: CASSYWTGGQPQHF.

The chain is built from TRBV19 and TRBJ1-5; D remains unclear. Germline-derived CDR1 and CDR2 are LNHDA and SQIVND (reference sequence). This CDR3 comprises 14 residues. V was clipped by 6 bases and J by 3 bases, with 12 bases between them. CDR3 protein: CASRRRGNNQPQHF. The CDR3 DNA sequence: TGTGCCAGTAGGAGGAGAGGGAACAATCAGCCCCAGCATTTT.

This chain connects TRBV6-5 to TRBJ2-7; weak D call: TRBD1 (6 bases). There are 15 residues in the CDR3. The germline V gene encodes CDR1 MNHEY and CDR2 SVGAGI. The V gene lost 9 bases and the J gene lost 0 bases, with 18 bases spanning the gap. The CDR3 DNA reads TGTGCCAGTGCTGACGCCGGGACATACTCCTACGAGCAGTACTTC. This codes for CASADAGTYSYEQYF.

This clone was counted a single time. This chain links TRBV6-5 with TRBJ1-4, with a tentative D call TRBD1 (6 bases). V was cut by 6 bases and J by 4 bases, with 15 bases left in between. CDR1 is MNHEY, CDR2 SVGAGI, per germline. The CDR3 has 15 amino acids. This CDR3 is CASSFHRAGNEKLFF. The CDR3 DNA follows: TGTGCCAGCAGCTTTCACAGGGCCGGTAATGAAAAACTGTTTTTT.

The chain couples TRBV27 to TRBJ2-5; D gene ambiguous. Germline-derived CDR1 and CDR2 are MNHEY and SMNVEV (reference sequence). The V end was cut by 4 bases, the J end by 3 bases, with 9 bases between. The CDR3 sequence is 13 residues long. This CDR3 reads CASSSKRKETQYF. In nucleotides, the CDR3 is TGTGCCAGCAGTTCCAAGAGAAAAGAGACCCAGTACTTC.

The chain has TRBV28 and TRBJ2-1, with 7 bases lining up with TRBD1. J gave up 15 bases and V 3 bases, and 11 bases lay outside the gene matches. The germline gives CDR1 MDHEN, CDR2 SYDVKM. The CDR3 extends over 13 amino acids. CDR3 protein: CASSFPRDSEAFF. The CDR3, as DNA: TGTGCCAGCAGTTTCCCTCGGGACAGCGAGGCGTTCTTC.

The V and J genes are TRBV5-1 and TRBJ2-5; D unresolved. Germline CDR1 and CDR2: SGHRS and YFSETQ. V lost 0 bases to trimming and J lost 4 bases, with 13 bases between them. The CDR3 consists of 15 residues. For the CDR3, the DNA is TGCGCCAGCAGCTTGGCCCTAGGTCTTTTAGAGACCCAGTACTTC. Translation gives CASSLALGLLETQYF. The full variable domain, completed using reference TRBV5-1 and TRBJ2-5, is KAGVTQTPRYLIKTRGQQVTLSCSPISGHRSVSWYQQTPGQGLQFLFEYFSETQRNKGNFPGRFSGRQFSNSRSEMNVSTLELGDSALYLCASSLALGLLETQYFGPGTRLLVL.

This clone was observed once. The CDR3: CASSLAGSNTEAFF. DNA of the CDR3: TGTGCCAGCAGCTTAGCCGGGTCGAACACTGAAGCTTTCTTT. The chain carries TRBV7-2 and TRBJ1-1; D is ambiguous. The CDR3 has 14 amino acids. Germline V gene sequence: CDR1 SGHTA, CDR2 FQGNSA. V was shortened by 0 bases and J by 1 base, with 6 bases between the two germline ends. Drawing the rest from reference TRBV7-2 and TRBJ1-1, the complete variable domain is GAGVSQSPSNKVTEKGKDVELRCDPISGHTALYWYRQSLGQGLEFLIYFQGNSAPDKSGLPSDRFSAERTGGSVSTLTIQRTQQEDSAVYLCASSLAGSNTEAFFGQGTRLTVV.

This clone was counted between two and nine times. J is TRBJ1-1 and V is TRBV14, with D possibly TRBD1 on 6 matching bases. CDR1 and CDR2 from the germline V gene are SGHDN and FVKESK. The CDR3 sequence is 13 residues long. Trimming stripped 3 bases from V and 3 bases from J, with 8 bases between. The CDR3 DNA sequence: TGTGCCAGCAGCCAGGGGGCACACACTGAAGCTTTCTTT. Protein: CASSQGAHTEAFF.

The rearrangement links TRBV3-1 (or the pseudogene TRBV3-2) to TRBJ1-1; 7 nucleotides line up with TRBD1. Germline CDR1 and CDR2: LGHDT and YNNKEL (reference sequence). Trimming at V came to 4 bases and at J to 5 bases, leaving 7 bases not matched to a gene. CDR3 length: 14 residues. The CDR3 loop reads CASSPRQGGTEAFF. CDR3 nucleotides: TGTGCCAGCAGCCCGCGACAGGGAGGAACTGAAGCTTTCTTT.

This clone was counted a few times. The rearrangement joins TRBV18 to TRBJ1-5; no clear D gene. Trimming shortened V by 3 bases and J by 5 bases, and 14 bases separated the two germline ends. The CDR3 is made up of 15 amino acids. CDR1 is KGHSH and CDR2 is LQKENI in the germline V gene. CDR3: CASSPLAGLDQPQHF. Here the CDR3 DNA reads TGTGCCAGCTCACCGTTAGCCGGACTGGATCAGCCCCAGCATTTT.

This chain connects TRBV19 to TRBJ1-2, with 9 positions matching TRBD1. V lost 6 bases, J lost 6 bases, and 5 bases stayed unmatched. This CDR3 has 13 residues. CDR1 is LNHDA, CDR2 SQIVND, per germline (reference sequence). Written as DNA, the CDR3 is TGTGCCAGTAGGGCGGGACAGGGTGATGGCTACACCTTC. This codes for CASRAGQGDGYTF.

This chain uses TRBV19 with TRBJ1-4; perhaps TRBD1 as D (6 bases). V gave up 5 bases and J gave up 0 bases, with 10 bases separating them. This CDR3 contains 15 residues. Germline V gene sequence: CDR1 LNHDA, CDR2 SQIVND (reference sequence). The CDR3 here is CASSVDSATNEKLFF. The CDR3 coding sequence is TGTGCCAGTAGTGTGGACAGTGCAACTAATGAAAAACTGTTTTTT.

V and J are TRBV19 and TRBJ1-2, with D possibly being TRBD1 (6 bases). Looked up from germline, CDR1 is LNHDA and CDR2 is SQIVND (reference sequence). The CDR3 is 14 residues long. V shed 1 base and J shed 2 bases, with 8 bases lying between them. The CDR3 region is CASSIGTDNYGYTF. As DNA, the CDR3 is TGTGCCAGTAGTATAGGGACAGACAACTATGGCTACACCTTC. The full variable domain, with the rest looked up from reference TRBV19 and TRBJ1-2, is DGGITQSPKYLFRKEGQNVTLSCEQNLNHDAMYWYRQDPGQGLRLIYYSQIVNDFQKGDIAEGYSVSREKKESFPLTVTSAQKNPTAFYLCASSIGTDNYGYTFGSGTRLTVV.

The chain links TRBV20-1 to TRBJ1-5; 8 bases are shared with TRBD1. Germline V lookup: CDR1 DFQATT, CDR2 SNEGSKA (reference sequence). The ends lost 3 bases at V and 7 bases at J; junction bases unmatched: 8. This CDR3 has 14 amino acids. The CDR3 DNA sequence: TGCAGTGCTAGTTCCTGGACAGGGTCACAGCCCCAGCATTTT. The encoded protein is CSASSWTGSQPQHF.

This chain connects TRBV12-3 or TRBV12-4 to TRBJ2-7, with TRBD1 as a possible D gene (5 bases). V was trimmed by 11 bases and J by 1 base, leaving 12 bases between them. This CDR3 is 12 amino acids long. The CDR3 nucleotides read TGTGCCGATCGTCCAGGGTCCTACGAGCAGTACTTC. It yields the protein CADRPGSYEQYF.

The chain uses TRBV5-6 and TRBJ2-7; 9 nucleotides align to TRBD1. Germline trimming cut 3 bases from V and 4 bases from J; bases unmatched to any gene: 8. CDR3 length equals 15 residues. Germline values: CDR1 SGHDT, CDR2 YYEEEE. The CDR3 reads CASSWGSGQGYEQYF. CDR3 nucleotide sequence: TGTGCCAGCAGCTGGGGGTCCGGACAGGGGTACGAGCAGTACTTC.

The CDR3 spells CASSLPGGHTEAFF. The CDR3 DNA follows: TGTGCCAGCAGCTTGCCAGGGGGCCACACTGAAGCTTTCTTT. This rearrangement joins TRBV5-4 to TRBJ1-1; 8 nucleotides agree with TRBD1. The trim removed 1 base at V and 3 bases at J, leaving 2 bases unmatched. CDR1 and CDR2 (germline): SGHNT, YYREEE (reference sequence). The CDR3 has 14 residues. Complete variable domain (other parts from reference TRBV5-4 and TRBJ1-1): ETGVTQSPTHLIKTRGQQVTLRCSSQSGHNTVSWYQQALGQGPQFIFQYYREEENGRGNFPPRFSGLQFPNYSSELNVNALELDDSALYLCASSLPGGHTEAFFGQGTRLTVV.

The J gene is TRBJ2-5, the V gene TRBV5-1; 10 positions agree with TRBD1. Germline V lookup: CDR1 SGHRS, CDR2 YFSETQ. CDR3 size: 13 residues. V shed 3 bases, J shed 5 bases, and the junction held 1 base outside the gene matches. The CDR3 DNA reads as TGCGCCAGCAGCTCGGGACAGGGGGAGACCCAGTACTTC. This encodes CASSSGQGETQYF.

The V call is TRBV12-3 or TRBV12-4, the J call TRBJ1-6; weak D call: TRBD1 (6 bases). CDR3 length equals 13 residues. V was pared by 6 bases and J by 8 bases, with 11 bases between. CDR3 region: CASRTGSYSPLHF. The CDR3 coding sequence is TGTGCCAGCAGGACAGGTAGCTATTCACCCCTCCACTTT.

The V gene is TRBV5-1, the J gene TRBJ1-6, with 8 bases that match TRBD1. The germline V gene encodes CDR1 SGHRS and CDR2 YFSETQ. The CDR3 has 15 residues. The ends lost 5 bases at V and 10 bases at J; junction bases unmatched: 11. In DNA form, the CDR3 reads TGCGCCAGCAGGAGTTTCGACAGGGGTGGCTCACCCCTCCACTTT. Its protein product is CASRSFDRGGSPLHF. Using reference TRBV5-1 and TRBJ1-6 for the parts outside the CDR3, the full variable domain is KAGVTQTPRYLIKTRGQQVTLSCSPISGHRSVSWYQQTPGQGLQFLFEYFSETQRNKGNFPGRFSGRQFSNSRSEMNVSTLELGDSALYLCASRSFDRGGSPLHFGNGTRLTVT.

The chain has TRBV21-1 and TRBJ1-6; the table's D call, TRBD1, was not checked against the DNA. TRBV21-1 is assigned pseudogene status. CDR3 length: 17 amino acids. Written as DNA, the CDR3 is TGTGCCAGCAGCACCCCCGGGGACACCTCCTATAATTCACCCCTCCACTTT. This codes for CASSTPGDTSYNSPLHF.

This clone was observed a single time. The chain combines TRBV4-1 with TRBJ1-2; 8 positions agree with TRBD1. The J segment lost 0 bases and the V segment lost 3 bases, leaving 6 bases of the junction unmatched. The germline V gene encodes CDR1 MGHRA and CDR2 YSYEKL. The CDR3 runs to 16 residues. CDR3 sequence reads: CASSQPGQVTNYGYTF. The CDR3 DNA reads TGCGCCAGCAGCCAGCCGGGACAGGTGACTAACTATGGCTACACCTTC.

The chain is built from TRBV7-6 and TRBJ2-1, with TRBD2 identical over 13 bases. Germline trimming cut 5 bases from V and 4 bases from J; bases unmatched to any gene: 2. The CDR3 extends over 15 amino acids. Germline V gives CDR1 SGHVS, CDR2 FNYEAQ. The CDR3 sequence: CASSRTSGGYNEQFF. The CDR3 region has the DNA TGTGCCAGCAGCCGGACTAGCGGGGGATACAATGAGCAGTTCTTC.